The 13 T cell receptor beta chains listed next were all sequenced from one sample in a study of cytomegalovirus exposure and HLA in healthy donors. PCR primers comprised 60 Vbeta and 13 Jbeta primers. Profiled with immunoSEQ multiplex PCR; TCRdb holds only in-frame clones, not every one. The repertoire holds about 160,000 clones, with around 75% as singletons. Sequenced: PBMCs. The receptors here all came from a human donor in good health.

The chain couples TRBV27 to TRBJ1-1, with 7 bases matching TRBD1. Per the germline V gene, CDR1 is MNHEY and CDR2 is SMNVEV (reference sequence). The CDR3 sequence is 14 residues long. Trimming cost V 8 bases and J 5 bases; bases outside gene matches: 11. As DNA, the CDR3 is TGTGCCAGCTATAGACAGGGCTGGACAACTGAAGCTTTCTTT. Translated, it gives CASYRQGWTTEAFF.

The gene calls are TRBV5-1 and TRBJ2-1, with TRBD1 matching 7 bases. This CDR3 is built from 14 residues. J gave up 5 bases and V 4 bases, and 6 bases lay outside the gene matches. The germline CDR1 and CDR2 sequences are SGHRS and YFSETQ. CDR3 in amino acids: CASSPGQINNEQFF. Written as DNA, the CDR3 is TGCGCCAGCAGCCCGGGACAGATTAACAATGAGCAGTTCTTC.

The DNA of the CDR3 is TGTGCCATCAGTGAGCCCCAGGGATGTCCCCTCCACTTT. Its protein is CAISEPQGCPLHF. The chain has TRBV10-3 and TRBJ1-6, with D possibly being TRBD1 (5 bases). The CDR3 has 13 residues. V dropped 2 bases and J dropped 13 bases, with 12 bases sitting between them. The V gene's germline CDR1 is ENHRY and CDR2 SYGVKD.

V and J are TRBV5-1 and TRBJ1-1; D might be TRBD1 (5 bases). There are 14 residues in the CDR3. Germline loops: CDR1 SGHRS, CDR2 YFSETQ. V was trimmed by 3 bases and J by 1 base, leaving 10 bases between them. The CDR3 nucleotides read TGCGCCAGCAGCTATGCTACAGGGAACACTGAAGCTTTCTTT. Its protein product is CASSYATGNTEAFF.

V is TRBV5-1 and J is TRBJ2-7; 8 positions agree with TRBD2. Germline loops: CDR1 SGHRS, CDR2 YFSETQ. After removal of 0 bases from V and 3 bases from J, the junction contained 2 bases not matched to a gene. This CDR3 comprises 14 residues. CDR3 sequence (DNA): TGCGCCAGCAGCTTGGGGACTAGCTACTACGAGCAGTACTTC. Translated, it gives CASSLGTSYYEQYF.

The chain joins TRBV5-6 to TRBJ1-2; no definite D call. Trimming removed 4 bases at V and 4 bases at J, with 23 bases between. The V gene's germline CDR1 is SGHDT and CDR2 YYEEEE. CDR3 length: 17 amino acids. This chain's CDR3 is CASSTGTALPRGYGYTF. The CDR3 coding sequence is TGTGCCAGCAGCACGGGAACAGCTCTCCCTCGGGGCTATGGCTACACCTTC.

The V call is TRBV7-9, the J call TRBJ1-4; 9 bases align to TRBD1. The CDR3 covers 16 residues. V lost 4 bases to trimming and J lost 7 bases; unmatched junction nucleotides: 10. The germline gives CDR1 SEHNR, CDR2 FQNEAQ (reference sequence). In nucleotides, the CDR3 is TGTGCCAGCAGCTCCCTACTACAGGGGGCATCTGAAAAACTGTTTTTT. Translated, it gives CASSSLLQGASEKLFF.

The rearrangement uses TRBV4-3 and TRBJ2-7; TRBD1 might be the D (5 bases). The V end was cut by 0 bases, the J end by 3 bases, with 12 bases between. The germline gives CDR1 LGHNA, CDR2 YSLEER. The CDR3 covers 15 residues. The CDR3 sequence: CASSQDHRRHYEQYF. The CDR3 region has the DNA TGCGCCAGCAGCCAAGATCACAGGAGACACTACGAGCAGTACTTC.

The V call is TRBV7-2, the J call TRBJ2-7, with 9 bases lining up with TRBD1. CDR1 SGHTA and CDR2 FQGNSA come from the germline V gene. The CDR3 spans 14 residues. The trim removed 6 bases at V and 3 bases at J, leaving 6 bases unmatched. The CDR3, as DNA: TGTGCCAGCAGAGAAGGACAGGGGAGCTACGAGCAGTACTTC. It is translated as CASREGQGSYEQYF. The full variable domain, completed using reference TRBV7-2 and TRBJ2-7, is GAGVSQSPSNKVTEKGKDVELRCDPISGHTALYWYRQSLGQGLEFLIYFQGNSAPDKSGLPSDRFSAERTGGSVSTLTIQRTQQEDSAVYLCASREGQGSYEQYFGPGTRLTVT.

V and J are TRBV7-9 and TRBJ1-5; 8 positions agree with TRBD1. The CDR3 covers 14 residues. CDR1 and CDR2 from the germline V gene are SEHNR and FQNEAQ (reference sequence). V was pared by 5 bases and J by 4 bases, with 4 bases of the junction left unmatched. The CDR3 reads CASSRGQDNQPQHF. The CDR3 DNA is TGTGCCAGCAGCCGGGGACAGGATAATCAGCCCCAGCATTTT.

V usage is TRBV5-4 and J usage is TRBJ1-6; D gene uncertain. CDR3 length equals 12 residues. CDR1 and CDR2 from the germline V gene are SGHNT and YYREEE (reference sequence). V was pared by 4 bases and J by 10 bases, with 9 bases between. CDR3 nucleotide sequence: TGTGCCAGCAGCCCGGGTGCCTCACCCCTCCACTTT. Amino acids: CASSPGASPLHF.

V is TRBV7-2 and J is TRBJ2-3, with D possibly being TRBD2 (5 bases). Trimming pared 7 bases from V and 5 bases from J, leaving 16 bases between. Germline lookup yields CDR1 SGHTA and CDR2 FQGNSA. The CDR3 sequence is 14 residues long. Written as DNA, the CDR3 is TGTGCCAGCACCCCCGGACTGACGGGAGATACGCAGTATTTT. Protein product: CASTPGLTGDTQYF.

The chain uses TRBV2 and TRBJ2-5; 11 bases map to TRBD1. Germline-derived CDR1 and CDR2 are SNHLY and FYNNEI. CDR3 length: 15 amino acids. After removal of 1 base from V and 6 bases from J, the junction contained 4 bases not matched to a gene. The CDR3 here is CASSEEGQGAKTQYF. As DNA, the CDR3 is TGTGCCAGCAGTGAAGAAGGACAGGGGGCAAAGACCCAGTACTTC.